This T cell receptor beta chain was sequenced in a study of blood T cell repertoires in COVID-19. At the level of the study: Nucleic acid was either cDNA or gDNA, and it came from T cells, B-cell-depleted T cells, or PBMCs.

Germline V gene lookup returns CDR1 KGHSH and CDR2 LQKENI. This CDR3 comprises 13 residues. V gave up 5 bases and J gave up 7 bases, with 11 bases separating them. Participants were aged about 18 to 90 years, lived in about two dozen US areas, and enrolled virtually. Cohort assignment relied on participant-reported clinical history. Original data processing: Estimation of nucleated cell counts relied on the amplification of reference gene primers. The data were produced by immunoSEQ multiplex PCR, yet TCRdb's version contains in-frame clones alone and is incomplete. That table furnishes V, J and clone size, whereas the DNA furnished D and trimming. There are hundreds of thousands of clones in the sample; roughly nine tenths occur only once, and roughly 1.1% lies in the top ten.

The TCR sequence derives from a man younger than 40 who had recovered from COVID-19. The sequenced sample was PBMCs or T cells enriched from blood (not recorded which). This chain links TRBV18 with TRBJ1-4; a possible D gene is TRBD1 (6 bases). Here the CDR3 DNA reads TGTGCCAGCTCATTTGGGACAACTGAAAAACTGTTTTTT. As protein: CASSFGTTEKLFF.